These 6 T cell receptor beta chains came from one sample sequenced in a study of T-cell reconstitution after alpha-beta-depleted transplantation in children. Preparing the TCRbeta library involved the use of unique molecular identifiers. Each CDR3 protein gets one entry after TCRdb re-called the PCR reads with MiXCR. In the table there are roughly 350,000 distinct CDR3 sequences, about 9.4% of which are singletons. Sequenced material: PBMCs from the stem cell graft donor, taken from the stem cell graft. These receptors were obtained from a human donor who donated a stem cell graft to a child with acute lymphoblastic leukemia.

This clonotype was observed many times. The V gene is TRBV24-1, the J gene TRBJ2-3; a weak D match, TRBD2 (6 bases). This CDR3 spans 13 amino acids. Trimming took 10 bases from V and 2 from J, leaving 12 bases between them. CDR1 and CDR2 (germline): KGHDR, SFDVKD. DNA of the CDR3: TGTGCCACGAGGGCGGGGAACACAGATACGCAGTATTTT. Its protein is CATRAGNTDTQYF.

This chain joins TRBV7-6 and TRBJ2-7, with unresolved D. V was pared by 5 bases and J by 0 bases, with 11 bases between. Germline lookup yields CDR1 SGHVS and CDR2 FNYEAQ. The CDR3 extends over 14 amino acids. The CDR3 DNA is TGTGCCAGCAGCCAGATTTACCGCTCCTACGAGCAGTACTTC. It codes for CASSQIYRSYEQYF.

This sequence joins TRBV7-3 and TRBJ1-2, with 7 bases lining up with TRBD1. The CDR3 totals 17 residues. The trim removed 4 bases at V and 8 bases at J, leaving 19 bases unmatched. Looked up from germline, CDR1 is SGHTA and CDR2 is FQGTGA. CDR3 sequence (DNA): TGTGCCAGCAGCTCTCCCACTGACAGGGTCGGTGAGTGCGGCTACACCTTC. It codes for CASSSPTDRVGECGYTF.

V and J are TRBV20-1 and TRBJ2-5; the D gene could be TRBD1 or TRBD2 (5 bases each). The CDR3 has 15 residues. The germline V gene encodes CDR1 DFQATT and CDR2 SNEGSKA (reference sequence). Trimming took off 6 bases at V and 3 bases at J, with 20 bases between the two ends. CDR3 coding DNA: TGCAGTGCCCGCCCTATGGGGACGTTGAAAGAGACCCAGTACTTC. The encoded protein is CSARPMGTLKETQYF.

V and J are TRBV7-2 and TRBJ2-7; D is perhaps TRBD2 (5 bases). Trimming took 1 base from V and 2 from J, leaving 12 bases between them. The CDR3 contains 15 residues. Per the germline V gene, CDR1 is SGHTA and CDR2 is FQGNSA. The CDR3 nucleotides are TGTGCCAGCAGCTTAGTCGGGATCCCAACCTACGAGCAGTACTTC. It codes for CASSLVGIPTYEQYF.

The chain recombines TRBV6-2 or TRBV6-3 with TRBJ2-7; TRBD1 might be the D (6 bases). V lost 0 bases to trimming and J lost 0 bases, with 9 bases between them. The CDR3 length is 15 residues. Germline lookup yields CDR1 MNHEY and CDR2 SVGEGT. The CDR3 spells CASSYSGTSSYEQYF. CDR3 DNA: TGTGCCAGCAGTTACTCAGGGACAAGCTCCTACGAGCAGTACTTC.